The clone carrying this T cell receptor beta chain has only one observation. The method was immunoSEQ multiplex PCR; TCRdb's version includes in-frame clones alone and lacks a portion of them. Of fewer than 250,000 clones in the sample, roughly 85% were seen once. The entry originates in a study of blood T cell repertoires in COVID-19. The germline V gene has CDR1 SEHNR and CDR2 FQNEAQ (reference sequence). The ends were cut back, 6 bases at V and 7 bases at J, with 15 bases in the middle. This CDR3 has 14 residues. The gene calls are TRBV7-9 and TRBJ1-4; unclear D gene. What was sequenced was PBMCs or T cells enriched from blood (not recorded which). The receptor was derived from a middle-aged woman who had been exposed to COVID-19. The DNA for the CDR3 is TGTGCCAGCAGTCAGCCGAGAGCTAGTGAAAAACTGTTTTTT. Its protein product is CASSQPRASEKLFF.